This T cell receptor (beta chain) was captured in a study of blood T cells in healthy people across ages. This clonotype was observed a few times. What it recognizes is unknown. From germline, CDR1 is SGHTA and CDR2 FQGNSA. The junction had 2 bases not matched to a gene; V was cut back by 3 bases and J by 8 bases. The CDR3 is 14 residues long. Study-wide results and limits: The recorded TCR beta diversity per million T cells decreased in a roughly linear manner with age. PBMC samples, being unsorted, prevented any conclusive comparison of naive and antigen-experienced cells.

For the second PCR, which ran for about 6 to 11 cycles, a sample-barcoded 5' primer and a J-beta primer mix were used. Every cDNA was tagged by a template-switch adaptor with 12 random nucleotides. MiXCR, applied by TCRdb to the 5' RACE reads, yields one record per CDR3 protein. Of over 1,500,000 distinct CDR3 sequences listed, around 40% are singletons. In each sample, at least 7 million PBMCs were isolated. The chain carries TRBV7-2 and TRBJ2-1, with 12 nucleotides matching TRBD2. The sequencing sample was made of blood. This receptor was taken from a human donor in good health. CDR3 DNA sequence: TGTGCCAGCAGCTTCCGGACTAGCGGGGATGAGCAGTTCTTC. Translated: CASSFRTSGDEQFF.